These T cell receptor beta chains were read from a single sample in a study of T-cell reconstitution after alpha-beta-depleted transplantation in children. Each CDR3 protein gets one entry after TCRdb re-called the PCR reads with MiXCR. The table includes about 98,000 distinct CDR3 sequences, around a quarter detected once. Sequences were derived from PBMCs, sampled before TCRalphabeta/CD19-depleted stem cell transplant. These receptors came from a boy younger than 10 with acute lymphoblastic leukemia, due to receive a stem cell transplant. CDR3s include the opening cysteine and the closing phenylalanine or tryptophan. D genes are given only for firm matches. The size of a clone is reported for some rows only, either as once, few or many, or as a class for expanded clones.

j_call d_call clone_size cdr3_length v_call cdr3_nt cdr3_aa
TRBJ2-5 TRBD2 few 15 TRBV7-2 TGTGCCAGCAGCTTAGATGCAGCGGGAGTTGAGACCCAGTACTTC CASSLDAAGVETQYF
TRBJ1-4 TRBD1 few 13 TRBV20-1 TGCAGTGCGAGGGGACAGCTCAATGAAAAACTGTTTTTT CSARGQLNEKLFF
TRBJ1-6 . few 13 TRBV5-1 TGCGCCAGCAGCTACGACAGTCATTCACCCCTCCACTTT CASSYDSHSPLHF
TRBJ2-1 . . 16 TRBV7-8 TGTGCCAGCAGCCCCCGTAGCAGTAACTCCTACAATGAGCAGTTCTTC CASSPRSSNSYNEQFF
TRBJ2-3 TRBD2 few 13 TRBV28 TGTGCCAGCATTTCTAGCGGGAGCGCCGGGGGGTATTTT CASISSGSAGGYF
TRBJ2-5 TRBD2 . 16 TRBV18 TGTGCCAGCTCACCGGGAGCGGGAGGACTACAAGAGACCCAGTACTTC CASSPGAGGLQETQYF
TRBJ2-1 TRBD2 . 15 TRBV28 TGTGCCAGCAGTTGGGCGGGAGGGCCAGGATATGAGCAGTTCTTC CASSWAGGPGYEQFF
TRBJ2-1 TRBD1 few 14 TRBV12-3/TRBV12-4 TGTGCCAGCAGTTTGTACAGGGGGCGCGATGAGCAGTTCTTC CASSLYRGRDEQFF
TRBJ2-3 . few 17 TRBV5-5 TGTGCCAGCAGCTCACTGAAGAGCGGAGGGGCCACAGATACGCAGTATTTT CASSSLKSGGATDTQYF
TRBJ2-1 TRBD2 . 16 TRBV27 TGTGCCAGCACTTCCCCCCGGGCTAGCGGTTTCAATGAGCAGTTCTTC CASTSPRASGFNEQFF
TRBJ1-2 . many 13 TRBV20-1 TGCAGTGCTAGAGCTCTTCTGGACTATGGCTACACCTTC CSARALLDYGYTF
TRBJ2-2 . . 15 TRBV28 TGTGCCAGCAGGGGTGAGGGGTCGAACACCGGGGAGCTGTTTTTT CASRGEGSNTGELFF
TRBJ1-2 TRBD1 few 16 TRBV25-1 TGTGCCAGCAGCGGCATCGGGGGACAGGGAGTAGGAGGCTACACCTTC CASSGIGGQGVGGYTF
TRBJ2-7 . . 15 TRBV5-5 TGTGCCAGCAGCCCCCAGTGGAGGGGCCTCGGCGAGCAGTACTTC CASSPQWRGLGEQYF
TRBJ2-5 . once 12 TRBV5-1 TGCGCCAGCAGCTTGGACGTAGAGACCCAGTACTTC CASSLDVETQYF
TRBJ2-2 TRBD1 few 15 TRBV24-1 TGTGCCACCAGTGATTTAACAGGGGTTACCGGGGAGCTGTTTTTT CATSDLTGVTGELFF
TRBJ2-5 TRBD2 medium-sized 13 TRBV20-1 TGCAGTGCTAGACTAGCGGGAGGGGAGACCCAGTACTTC CSARLAGGETQYF
TRBJ2-4 . . 15 TRBV7-2 TGTGCCAGCAGTCACGGGAGTTTAACCAAAAACATTCAGTACTTC CASSHGSLTKNIQYF
TRBJ2-2 TRBD2 few 14 TRBV6-4 TGTGCCAGCAGTGCTAGCGGAGGGGCCGGGGAGCTGTTTTTT CASSASGGAGELFF
TRBJ2-2 TRBD1 few 15 TRBV7-8 TGTGCCAGCAGCTTACTCGACAGGGGTGGCGGGGAGCTGTTTTTT CASSLLDRGGGELFF
TRBJ2-3 TRBD2 . 22 TRBV7-2 TGTGCCAGCAGCTTTTATCCACGGGGCTTTGCGACTAGCGGAGGGGCCTCAGATACGCAGTATTTT CASSFYPRGFATSGGASDTQYF
TRBJ2-5 . . 12 TRBV5-1 TGCGCCGGCAGCTTGGGAGAGGAGACCCAGTACTTC CAGSLGEETQYF
TRBJ1-1 . few 17 TRBV5-8 TGTGCCAGCAGCTTAGGTCGGGGTGAGAGGAGGAACACTGAAGCTTTCTTT CASSLGRGERRNTEAFF
TRBJ1-2 . few 16 TRBV28 TGTGCCAGCAGTTTTTCTAGTCCGGGAGGGATTCCTGGCTACACCTTC CASSFSSPGGIPGYTF
TRBJ2-7 . few 11 TRBV20-1 TGCAGTGCTAGAGATGGTATGGAGCAGTACTTC CSARDGMEQYF
TRBJ2-1 . . 17 TRBV5-1 TGCGCCAGCAGTTTTTCTATGGGACTCGCTAGCCCCAATGAGCAGTTCTTC CASSFSMGLASPNEQFF
TRBJ1-5 . many 16 TRBV5-6 TGTGCCAGCAGCGCCACTACAGGGATCGGCAATCAGCCCCAGCATTTT CASSATTGIGNQPQHF
TRBJ2-7 . many 13 TRBV28 TGTGCCAGCAGTGCCTCTCCGGACTCCCTGCCCCTCTTC CASSASPDSLPLF
TRBJ1-5 . . 14 TRBV6-1 TGTGCCAGCAACGGGGGGCAGGCAGATCAGCCCCAGCATTTT CASNGGQADQPQHF
TRBJ2-2 . medium-sized 13 TRBV20-1 TGCAGTGCTAGGGACCAATACACCGGGGAGCTGTTTTTT CSARDQYTGELFF
TRBJ2-5 TRBD2 few 13 TRBV20-1 TGCAGTGCTAGAGGACTAGCTCCAGAGACCCAGTACTTC CSARGLAPETQYF
TRBJ1-2 TRBD1 few 14 TRBV7-3 TGTGCCAGCAGCCCGACAGGGGGTCGCTATGGCTACACCTTC CASSPTGGRYGYTF
TRBJ2-7 . . 14 TRBV9 TGTGCCAGCAGCGTAGAGGTTTCCTCCTACGAGCAGTACTTC CASSVEVSSYEQYF
TRBJ2-7 TRBD2 . 14 TRBV9 TGTGCCAGCAGCCGATCCGGCGGGGGGTTCGAGCAGTACTTC CASSRSGGGFEQYF
TRBJ2-5 TRBD1 few 17 TRBV5-1 TGCGCCAGCAGCAACCTGAGGGACAGCCTACTCCAAGAGACCCAGTACTTC CASSNLRDSLLQETQYF
TRBJ2-2 . . 13 TRBV11-2 TGTGCCAGCAGCTACACAGAGCCCGGGGAGCTGTTTTTT CASSYTEPGELFF
TRBJ1-1 TRBD1 . 17 TRBV5-1 TGCGCCAGCAGCTTGGAGCTTGTTGGACAGGGCGACACTGAAGCTTTCTTT CASSLELVGQGDTEAFF
TRBJ1-5 TRBD1 few 15 TRBV7-2 TGTGCCAGCAGCTTTACGGGGACAGCTAATCAGCCCCAGCATTTT CASSFTGTANQPQHF
TRBJ2-1 . many 15 TRBV2 TGTGCCAGCAGTGGCGGGACGGTCTCCTACAATGAGCAGTTCTTC CASSGGTVSYNEQFF
TRBJ1-2 . . 13 TRBV24-1 TGTGCCACCAGTGGGACAGCTAACTATGGCTACACCTTC CATSGTANYGYTF
TRBJ2-5 . many 16 TRBV5-1 TGCGCCAGCAGCCGCGGAGGGGGCGGGGCACAAGAGACCCAGTACTTC CASSRGGGGAQETQYF
TRBJ1-5 . . 18 TRBV6-1 TGTGCCAGCAGTGAACACGGAATAGGTCTGAATAGCAATCAGCCCCAGCATTTT CASSEHGIGLNSNQPQHF
TRBJ1-3 . few 15 TRBV10-3 TGTGCCATCAGTTTATCAGAAGGGTCTGGAAACACCATATATTTT CAISLSEGSGNTIYF
TRBJ2-1 . few 12 TRBV11-2 TGTGCCAGCAGCTTCACGACGGTTGAGCAGTTCTTC CASSFTTVEQFF
TRBJ1-5 . . 12 TRBV12-3/TRBV12-4 TGTGCCAGCACCGACACCTATCAGCCCCAGCATTTT CASTDTYQPQHF
TRBJ2-5 TRBD1 few 16 TRBV7-7 TGTGCCAGCAGCCCTTCGAGGACAGGCGAGCAAGAGACCCAGTACTTC CASSPSRTGEQETQYF
TRBJ2-1 . few 16 TRBV24-1 TGTGCCACCAGTGATTTTAGGGCGGTCTCCTACAATGAGCAGTTCTTC CATSDFRAVSYNEQFF
TRBJ2-4 . few 14 TRBV20-1 TGCAGTACGGAGGGGCCTCCGACCAAAAACATTCAGTACTTC CSTEGPPTKNIQYF
TRBJ2-7 TRBD2 . 14 TRBV27 TGTGCCAGCAGTCCCGCGGGACTAGCTCTTGAGCAGTACTTC CASSPAGLALEQYF
TRBJ2-3 . . 16 TRBV20-1 TGCAGTGCTAGAGATTTGCGGAGGGGCGGCACAGATACGCAGTATTTT CSARDLRRGGTDTQYF
TRBJ2-7 TRBD2 few 13 TRBV7-2 TGTGCCAGCAGCTTATCGGGGGAGGGCGAGCAGTACTTC CASSLSGEGEQYF